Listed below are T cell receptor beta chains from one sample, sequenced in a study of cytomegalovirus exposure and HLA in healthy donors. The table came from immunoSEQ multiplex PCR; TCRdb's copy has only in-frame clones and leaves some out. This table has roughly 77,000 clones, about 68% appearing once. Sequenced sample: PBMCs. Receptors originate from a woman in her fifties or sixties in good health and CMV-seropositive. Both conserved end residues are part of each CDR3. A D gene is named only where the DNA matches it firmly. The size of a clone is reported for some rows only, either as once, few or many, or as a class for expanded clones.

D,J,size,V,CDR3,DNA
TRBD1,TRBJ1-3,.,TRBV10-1,CASSPATGPGNTIYF,TGCGCCAGCAGCCCAGCGACAGGGCCTGGAAACACCATATATTTT
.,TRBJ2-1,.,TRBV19,CASSIEPLALPLLGYNEQFF,TGTGCCAGTAGTATAGAGCCCTTAGCCCTACCCCTTTTAGGATACAATGAGCAGTTCTTC
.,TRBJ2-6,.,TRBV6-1,CASSDLGPAGANVLTF,TGTGCCAGCAGTGATCTGGGGCCGGCTGGGGCCAACGTCCTGACTTTC
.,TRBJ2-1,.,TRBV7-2,CASRAGRNEQFF,TGTGCCAGCAGAGCAGGCCGAAATGAGCAGTTCTTC
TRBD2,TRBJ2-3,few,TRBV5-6,CASSLSQLAGNTDTQYF,TGTGCCAGCAGCCTTTCACAGCTAGCGGGGAACACAGATACGCAGTATTTT
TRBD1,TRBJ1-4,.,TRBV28,CASSPGQGGAEKLFF,TGTGCCAGCAGTCCGGGACAGGGAGGCGCTGAAAAACTGTTTTTT
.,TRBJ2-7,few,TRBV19,CASSIVGGGYEQYF,TGTGCCAGTAGTATTGTAGGGGGTGGCTACGAGCAGTACTTC
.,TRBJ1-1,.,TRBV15,CATSMPQGSAFF,TGTGCCACCAGCATGCCTCAGGGGAGCGCTTTCTTT
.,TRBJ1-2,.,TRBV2,CASSVVPSNYGYTF,TGTGCCAGCAGTGTTGTCCCTTCTAACTATGGCTACACCTTC
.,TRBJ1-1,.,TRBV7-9,CASSNTNTEAFF,TGTGCCAGCAGTAACACGAACACTGAAGCTTTCTTT
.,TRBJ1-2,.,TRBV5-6,CAGSLTGASLGYTF,TGTGCCGGCAGCTTGACTGGAGCTTCGTTGGGCTACACCTTC
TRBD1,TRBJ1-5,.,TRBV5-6,CASSRQGSIDQPQHF,TGTGCCAGCAGTCGACAGGGGAGTATAGATCAGCCCCAGCATTTT
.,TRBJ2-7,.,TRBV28,CASSLLGESEQYF,TGTGCCAGCAGTTTGCTGGGAGAGAGCGAGCAGTACTTC